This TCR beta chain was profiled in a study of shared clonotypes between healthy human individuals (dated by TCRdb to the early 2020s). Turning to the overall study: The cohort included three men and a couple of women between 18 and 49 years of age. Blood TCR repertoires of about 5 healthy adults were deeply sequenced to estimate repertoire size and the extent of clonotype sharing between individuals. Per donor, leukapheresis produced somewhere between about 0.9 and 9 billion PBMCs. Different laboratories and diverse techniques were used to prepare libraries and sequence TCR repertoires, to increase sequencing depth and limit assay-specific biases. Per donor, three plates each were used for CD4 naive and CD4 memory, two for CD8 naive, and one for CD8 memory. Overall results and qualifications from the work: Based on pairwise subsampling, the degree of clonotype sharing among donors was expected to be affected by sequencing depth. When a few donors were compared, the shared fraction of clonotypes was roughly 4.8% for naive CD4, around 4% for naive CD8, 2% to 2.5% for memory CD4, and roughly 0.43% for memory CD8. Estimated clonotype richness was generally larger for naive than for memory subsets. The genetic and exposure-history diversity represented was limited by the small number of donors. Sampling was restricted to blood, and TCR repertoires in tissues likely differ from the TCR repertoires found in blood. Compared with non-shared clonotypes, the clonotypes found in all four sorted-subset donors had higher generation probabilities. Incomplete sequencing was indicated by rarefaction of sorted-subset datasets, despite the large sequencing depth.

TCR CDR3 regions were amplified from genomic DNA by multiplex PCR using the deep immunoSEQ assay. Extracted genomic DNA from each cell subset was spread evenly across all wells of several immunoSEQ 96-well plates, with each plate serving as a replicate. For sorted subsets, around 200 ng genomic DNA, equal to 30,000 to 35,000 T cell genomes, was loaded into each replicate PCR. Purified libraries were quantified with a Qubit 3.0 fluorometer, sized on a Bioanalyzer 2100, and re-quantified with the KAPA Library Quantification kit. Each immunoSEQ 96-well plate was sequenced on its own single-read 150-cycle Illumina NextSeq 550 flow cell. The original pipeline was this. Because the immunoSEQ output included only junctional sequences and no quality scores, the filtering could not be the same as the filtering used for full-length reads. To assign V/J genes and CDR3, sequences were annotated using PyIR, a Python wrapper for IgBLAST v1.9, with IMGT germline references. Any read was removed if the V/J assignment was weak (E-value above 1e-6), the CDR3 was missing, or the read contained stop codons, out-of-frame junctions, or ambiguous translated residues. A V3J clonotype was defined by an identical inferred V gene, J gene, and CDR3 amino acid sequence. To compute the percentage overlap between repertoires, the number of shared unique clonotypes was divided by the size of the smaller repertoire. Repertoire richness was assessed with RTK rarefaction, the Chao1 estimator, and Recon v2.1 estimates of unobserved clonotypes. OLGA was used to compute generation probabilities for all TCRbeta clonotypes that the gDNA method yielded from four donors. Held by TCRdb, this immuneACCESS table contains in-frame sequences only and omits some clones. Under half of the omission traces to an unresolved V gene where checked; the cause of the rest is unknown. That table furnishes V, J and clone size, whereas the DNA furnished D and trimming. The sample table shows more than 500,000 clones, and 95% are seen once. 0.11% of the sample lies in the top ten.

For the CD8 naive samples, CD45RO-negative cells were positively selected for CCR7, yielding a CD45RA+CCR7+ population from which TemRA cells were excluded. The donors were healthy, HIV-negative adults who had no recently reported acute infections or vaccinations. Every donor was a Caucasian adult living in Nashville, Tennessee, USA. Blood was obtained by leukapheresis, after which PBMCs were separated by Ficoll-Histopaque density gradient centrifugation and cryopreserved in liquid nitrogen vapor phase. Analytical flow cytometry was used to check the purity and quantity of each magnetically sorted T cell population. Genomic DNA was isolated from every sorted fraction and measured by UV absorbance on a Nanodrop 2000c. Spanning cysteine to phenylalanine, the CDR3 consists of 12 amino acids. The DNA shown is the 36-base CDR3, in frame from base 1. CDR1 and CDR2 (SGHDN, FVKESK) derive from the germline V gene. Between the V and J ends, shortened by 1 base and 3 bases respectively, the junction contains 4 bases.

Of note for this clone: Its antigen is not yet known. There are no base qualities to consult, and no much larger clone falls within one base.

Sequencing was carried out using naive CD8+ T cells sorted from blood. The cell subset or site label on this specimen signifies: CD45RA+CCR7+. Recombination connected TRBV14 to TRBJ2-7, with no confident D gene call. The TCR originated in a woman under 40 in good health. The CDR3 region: CASSQVSYEQYF. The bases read TGTGCCAGCAGCCAAGTCAGCTACGAGCAGTACTTC.